This is a list of T cell receptor beta chains from one sample in a study of regulatory T cells in long-lasting Graves disease. TCRdb used MiXCR to reprocess the multiplex PCR reads, holding one entry per CDR3 protein. The sample lists about 540,000 distinct CDR3 sequences, less than 15% occurring once. These same data were also listed under a study on T cells in Graves' hyperthyroidism and ophthalmopathy.

This material consisted of peripheral blood mononuclear cells (PBMCs), taken at new diagnosis, from a patient treated with antithyroid drugs. Receptors originate from a man aged 25 to 45 with Graves disease. The CDR3 runs from the conserved cysteine through the conserved F or W. Fields, in order: J gene, clone size, V gene, D gene, CDR3 protein, CDR3 DNA. D genes are given only for firm matches. Some rows have no size entry. The others give once, few or many, or a class for an expanded clone.

J: TRBJ1-1; size: many; V: TRBV29-1; D: .; CDR3: CSHSYREAEAFF; DNA: TGCAGCCATTCCTACAGGGAGGCTGAAGCTTTCTTT
J: TRBJ1-4; size: few; V: TRBV12-3/TRBV12-4; D: .; CDR3: CASSLTESNEKLFF; DNA: TGTGCCAGCAGTTTAACAGAATCTAATGAAAAACTGTTTTTT
J: TRBJ2-1; size: few; V: TRBV6-1; D: .; CDR3: CASTPRDYNEQFF; DNA: TGTGCCAGCACCCCCCGGGACTACAATGAGCAGTTCTTC
J: TRBJ2-5; size: .; V: TRBV5-1; D: .; CDR3: CASSRESQETQYF; DNA: TGCGCCAGCAGCCGGGAGAGCCAAGAGACCCAGTACTTC
J: TRBJ2-7; size: many; V: TRBV12-5; D: .; CDR3: CASGWGLDYEQYF; DNA: TGTGCTAGTGGTTGGGGGTTAGACTACGAGCAGTACTTC
J: TRBJ1-4; size: few; V: TRBV20-1; D: .; CDR3: CSARTPTYNEKLFF; DNA: TGCAGTGCCCGGACACCCACATATAATGAAAAACTGTTTTTT
J: TRBJ1-4; size: .; V: TRBV24-1; D: TRBD1; CDR3: CATSDSGTGGEKLFF; DNA: TGTGCCACCAGTGATTCCGGGACAGGGGGTGAAAAACTGTTTTTT
J: TRBJ2-3; size: many; V: TRBV27; D: .; CDR3: CASSLGAKRARTGTDTQYF; DNA: TGTGCCAGCAGTTTGGGAGCGAAACGGGCCCGAACCGGGACAGATACGCAGTATTTT
J: TRBJ2-5; size: many; V: TRBV7-9; D: .; CDR3: CASSGGAMGPTFDETQYF; DNA: TGTGCCAGCAGCGGAGGGGCGATGGGACCTACCTTTGACGAGACCCAGTACTTC
J: TRBJ1-5; size: few; V: TRBV12-3/TRBV12-4; D: .; CDR3: CASSFAGYQPQHF; DNA: TGTGCCAGCAGTTTCGCAGGGTATCAGCCCCAGCATTTT
J: TRBJ2-5; size: few; V: TRBV4-1; D: .; CDR3: CASSQDTGRETQYF; DNA: TGCGCCAGCAGCCAAGACACCGGGCGGGAGACCCAGTACTTC
J: TRBJ2-7; size: many; V: TRBV2; D: .; CDR3: CASSKEISYEQYF; DNA: TGTGCCAGCAGCAAAGAGATCTCCTACGAGCAGTACTTC
J: TRBJ2-6; size: few; V: TRBV27; D: TRBD1; CDR3: CASRGDRGRSGANVLTF; DNA: TGTGCCAGCAGGGGGGACAGGGGGCGATCAGGGGCCAACGTCCTGACTTTC
J: TRBJ2-5; size: many; V: TRBV2; D: TRBD2; CDR3: CASSDAGTSGPIQETQYF; DNA: TGTGCCAGCAGTGACGCCGGGACTAGCGGGCCAATCCAAGAGACCCAGTACTTC
J: TRBJ2-1; size: many; V: TRBV7-9; D: TRBD2; CDR3: CASSLEGLANNEQFF; DNA: TGTGCCAGCAGCTTAGAGGGACTAGCGAACAATGAGCAGTTCTTC
J: TRBJ1-5; size: .; V: TRBV6-1; D: .; CDR3: CASSRRYNQPQHF; DNA: TGTGCCAGCAGTAGACGGTACAATCAGCCCCAGCATTTT
J: TRBJ2-3; size: many; V: TRBV6-5; D: .; CDR3: CASSYRSTDTQYF; DNA: TGTGCCAGCAGTTACCGGAGCACAGATACGCAGTATTTT
J: TRBJ2-7; size: many; V: TRBV20-1; D: .; CDR3: CSARGRRYEQYF; DNA: TGCAGTGCTAGAGGGCGCCGGTACGAGCAGTACTTC
J: TRBJ1-1; size: .; V: TRBV7-6; D: .; CDR3: CASSPTPREKNTEAFF; DNA: TGTGCCAGCAGCCCAACGCCCCGGGAGAAGAACACTGAAGCTTTCTTT
J: TRBJ2-2; size: many; V: TRBV20-1; D: TRBD2; CDR3: CSARSLQREKGGELFF; DNA: TGCAGTGCTAGATCGCTCCAGCGGGAGAAGGGCGGGGAGCTGTTTTTT
J: TRBJ1-1; size: many; V: TRBV3-1; D: .; CDR3: CASSQVEALEAFF; DNA: TGTGCCAGCAGCCAAGTGGAGGCCCTCGAGGCTTTCTTT
J: TRBJ2-1; size: many; V: TRBV9; D: TRBD1; CDR3: CASSVRTGGGDEQFF; DNA: TGTGCCAGCAGCGTCCGGACAGGGGGCGGGGATGAGCAGTTCTTC
J: TRBJ2-1; size: few; V: TRBV19; D: TRBD2; CDR3: CASKIEVLAGEQFF; DNA: TGTGCCAGTAAAATCGAGGTACTAGCGGGTGAGCAGTTCTTC
J: TRBJ1-1; size: many; V: TRBV15; D: .; CDR3: CATSRVANMNTEAFF; DNA: TGTGCCACCAGCAGAGTGGCGAACATGAACACTGAAGCTTTCTTT
J: TRBJ2-7; size: many; V: TRBV6-1; D: .; CDR3: CASRTGIEQYF; DNA: TGTGCCAGCAGGACGGGGATCGAGCAGTACTTC
J: TRBJ2-1; size: many; V: TRBV11-3; D: .; CDR3: CASSFKGISNNEQFF; DNA: TGTGCCAGCAGCTTTAAGGGAATCTCAAACAATGAGCAGTTCTTC